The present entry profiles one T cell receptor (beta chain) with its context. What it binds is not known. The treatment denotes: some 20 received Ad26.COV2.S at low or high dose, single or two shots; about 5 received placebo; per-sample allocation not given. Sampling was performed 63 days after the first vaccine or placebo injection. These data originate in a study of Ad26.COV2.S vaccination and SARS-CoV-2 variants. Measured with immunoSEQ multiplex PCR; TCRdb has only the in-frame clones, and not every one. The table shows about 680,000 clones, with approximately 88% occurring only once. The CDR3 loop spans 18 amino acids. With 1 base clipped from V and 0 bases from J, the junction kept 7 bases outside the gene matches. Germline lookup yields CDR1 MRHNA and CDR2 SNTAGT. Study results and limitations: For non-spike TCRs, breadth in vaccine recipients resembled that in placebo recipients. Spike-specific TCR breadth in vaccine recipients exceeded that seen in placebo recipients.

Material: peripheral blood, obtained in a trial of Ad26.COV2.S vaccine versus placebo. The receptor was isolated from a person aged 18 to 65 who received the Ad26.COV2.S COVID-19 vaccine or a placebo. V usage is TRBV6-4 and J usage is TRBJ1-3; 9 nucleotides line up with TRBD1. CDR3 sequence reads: CASSDLGQGRGSGNTIYF. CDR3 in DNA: TGTGCCAGCAGTGACTTGGGACAGGGACGTGGCTCTGGAAACACCATATATTTT.